The 20 T cell receptor beta chains reported below all come from one sample, sequenced in a study of shared clonotypes between healthy human individuals. Generated by immunoSEQ multiplex PCR, the TCRdb table keeps only in-frame clones and is missing some. The table lists about 2.4 million clones, approximately 90% of them singletons, with more than 0.12% in the top ten. The material sequenced was naive CD4+ T cells sorted from blood. The subset is: CD45RA+ positively selected. The receptors come from a young man in good health.

The chain recombines TRBV27 with TRBJ2-1, with 8 bases matching TRBD2. Germline values: CDR1 MNHEY, CDR2 SMNVEV (reference sequence). CDR3 size: 15 residues. The V segment lost 2 bases and the J segment 8 bases; nucleotides outside the gene matches: 8. CDR3 coding DNA: TGTGCCAGCAGTTTAGCGGGGGGCCCGATGTATGAGCAGTTCTTC. Protein product: CASSLAGGPMYEQFF.

V usage is TRBV12-2 and J usage is TRBJ2-7. TRBV12-2 is a recognized pseudogene. The CDR3 is 16 residues long. This CDR3 reads CATYFGPPGARNEQYF. The DNA for the CDR3 is TGTGCAACTTATTTCGGGCCCCCGGGGGCGCGGAACGAGCAGTACTTC.

This chain links TRBV19 with TRBJ2-7; TRBD2 aligns across 7 bases. V trimming: 6 bases; J trimming: 2 bases; junction bases outside the gene matches: 13. The CDR3 extends over 16 amino acids. CDR1 and CDR2 (germline): LNHDA, SQIVND (reference sequence). CDR3 sequence (DNA): TGTGCCAGTAGCAGAACCGCTAGCGGAGCGGCCTACGAGCAGTACTTC. This codes for CASSRTASGAAYEQYF.

The chain couples TRBV6-6 to TRBJ2-1; 11 bases agree with TRBD2. CDR3 size: 14 residues. The V gene end was trimmed by 2 bases and the J gene end by 6 bases; junction bases not matched to a gene: 0. CDR1 is MNHNY and CDR2 is SVGAGI in the germline V gene (reference sequence). CDR3 in amino acids: CASSYGTSGNEQFF. CDR3 coding DNA: TGTGCCAGCAGTTACGGGACTAGCGGCAATGAGCAGTTCTTC.

This clone is a singleton in its sample. The chain is built from TRBV27 and TRBJ1-5, with a possible D match to TRBD1 (6 bases). CDR3 length: 15 residues. V lost 4 bases to trimming and J lost 3 bases, with 13 bases between them. Looked up from germline, CDR1 is MNHEY and CDR2 is SMNVEV (reference sequence). The CDR3 sequence is CASSSSGTYNQPQHF. In DNA, the CDR3 is TGTGCCAGCAGTTCCTCCGGGACATACAATCAGCCCCAGCATTTT.

The V gene is TRBV18, the J gene TRBJ1-5; D is possibly TRBD1 (6 bases). Germline V CDR1 and CDR2: KGHSH, LQKENI. The CDR3 consists of 14 residues. The germline V and J ends were trimmed by 1 base and 7 bases, with 11 bases remaining between them. This chain's CDR3 is CASSPQGDGQPQHF. The CDR3 coding sequence is TGTGCCAGCTCACCACAGGGGGACGGACAGCCCCAGCATTTT.

This chain joins TRBV6-6 and TRBJ1-2; D is uncertain. Trimming removed 7 bases from V and 8 bases from J, with 17 bases in between. Germline V gives CDR1 MNHNY, CDR2 SVGAGI (reference sequence). There are 13 residues in the CDR3. The CDR3: CASIQSRLSGYTF. DNA of the CDR3: TGTGCCAGCATCCAATCCAGACTGAGCGGCTACACCTTC.

V and J are TRBV10-3 and TRBJ1-3, with D hard to call. From germline, CDR1 is ENHRY and CDR2 SYGVKD. The CDR3 contains 15 residues. V dropped 2 bases and J dropped 0 bases, with 8 bases sitting between them. CDR3 protein: CAISEGLDSGNTIYF. The CDR3 coding sequence is TGTGCCATCAGTGAGGGCCTTGACTCTGGAAACACCATATATTTT.

The chain's CDR3 is CASVPGLAGFDTQYF. The CDR3 bases are TGTGCCAGCGTTCCGGGACTAGCGGGGTTCGACACGCAGTATTTT. This chain uses TRBV2 with TRBJ2-3; 13 nucleotides match TRBD2. Germline V gives CDR1 SNHLY, CDR2 FYNNEI. This CDR3 spans 15 amino acids. With V trimmed by 8 bases and J by 9 bases, 11 bases remained unmatched. Complete variable domain (other parts from reference TRBV2 and TRBJ2-3): EPEVTQTPSHQVTQMGQEVILRCVPISNHLYFYWYRQILGQKVEFLVSFYNNEISEKSEIFDDQFSVERPDGSNFTLKIRSTKLEDSAMYFCASVPGLAGFDTQYFGPGTRLTVL.

The CDR3 DNA reads as TGTGCCAGCAGTCGGGAGCGGGGGAGCTCCTACAATGAGCAGTTCTTC. It codes for CASSRERGSSYNEQFF. This chain links TRBV2 with TRBJ2-1; 8 nucleotides match TRBD2. Germline-derived CDR1 and CDR2 are SNHLY and FYNNEI. J lost 0 bases, V lost 5 bases, and 6 bases had no gene match. This CDR3 is 16 amino acids long.

The rearrangement links TRBV30 to TRBJ2-7, with 10 bases fitting TRBD1. The CDR3 is 15 residues long. Germline-derived CDR1 and CDR2 are GTSNPN and SVGIG (reference sequence). With V trimmed by 2 bases and J by 2 bases, 6 bases remained unmatched. CDR3 nucleotide sequence: TGTGCCTGGAGTCCGTCCGGGACAGGGGCCTACGAGCAGTACTTC. This gives the protein CAWSPSGTGAYEQYF. Drawing the rest from reference TRBV30 and TRBJ2-7, the complete variable domain is SQTIHQWPATLVQPVGSPLSLECTVEGTSNPNLYWYRQAAGRGLQLLFYSVGIGQISSEVPQNLSASRPQDRQFILSSKKLLLSDSGFYLCAWSPSGTGAYEQYFGPGTRLTVT.

This clone was picked up one time. Other DNA sequences in this sample translate to the same CDR3. The V and J genes are TRBV9 and TRBJ2-3, with D uncertain. CDR3 length: 14 amino acids. Germline lookup yields CDR1 SGDLS and CDR2 YYNGEE. V was clipped by 3 bases and J by 0 bases, with 8 bases between them. CDR3 loop: CASSALSSTDTQYF. The CDR3 DNA reads as TGTGCCAGCAGCGCACTATCTAGCACAGATACGCAGTATTTT.

This clone was found a few times. The rearrangement links TRBV10-3 to TRBJ1-1, with D possibly being TRBD1 (5 bases). CDR3 size: 12 residues. With 10 bases removed from V and 4 bases from J, the gap between germline ends came to 13 bases. CDR1 and CDR2 from the germline V gene are ENHRY and SYGVKD. For the CDR3, the DNA is TGTGCCACATGGCCCGGGGGCACTGAAGCTTTCTTT. This gives the protein CATWPGGTEAFF.

This clone was recorded only once. This chain links TRBV7-6 with TRBJ2-2, with TRBD1 matching 10 bases. The CDR3 is 16 amino acids. The germline V gene has CDR1 SGHVS and CDR2 FNYEAQ. With V trimmed by 1 base and J by 7 bases, 6 bases remained unmatched. The CDR3 nucleotides read TGTGCCAGCAGCTTAGGGGACAGGGGTATGATCGGGGAGCTGTTTTTT. Its protein product is CASSLGDRGMIGELFF.

The chain has TRBV29-1 and TRBJ2-3; D tentatively fits TRBD1 or TRBD2 (6 bases each). V shed 7 bases and J shed 5 bases, with 13 bases lying between them. The CDR3 consists of 12 residues. The germline gives CDR1 SQVTM, CDR2 ANQGSEA. The CDR3 protein is CSGGASVDTQYF. The CDR3 nucleotides read TGCAGCGGGGGGGCTAGCGTAGATACGCAGTATTTT.

The V gene is TRBV5-1, the J gene TRBJ2-5, with D possibly being TRBD1 or TRBD2 (5 bases each). From germline, CDR1 is SGHRS and CDR2 YFSETQ. Trimming removed 4 bases from V and 5 bases from J, with 15 bases in between. The CDR3 loop spans 14 amino acids. The chain's CDR3 is CASSLQTGTETQYF. The CDR3 bases are TGCGCCAGCAGCCTCCAAACTGGGACGGAGACCCAGTACTTC.

This rearrangement joins TRBV30 to TRBJ2-4; the D is unclear. The CDR3 consists of 16 residues. Per the germline V gene, CDR1 is GTSNPN and CDR2 is SVGIG (reference sequence). V shed 5 bases and J shed 2 bases, with 19 bases lying between them. The CDR3 spells CAWETKTIVSKNIQYF. For the CDR3, the DNA is TGTGCCTGGGAAACCAAAACGATTGTGTCCAAAAACATTCAGTACTTC.

The chain recombines TRBV7-2 with TRBJ2-7; D remains unclear. Between the trimmed V and J ends, which lost 1 base and 0 bases, there was a span of 10 bases. The length of the CDR3 is 15 residues. Germline CDR1 reads SGHTA; CDR2 reads FQGNSA. CDR3 amino acids: CASSLDGRSSYEQYF. DNA of the CDR3: TGTGCCAGCAGCTTAGATGGCAGGAGCTCCTACGAGCAGTACTTC.

V gene TRBV10-1 combines with J gene TRBJ2-5; possible D gene TRBD1, 7 bases. The V end lost 2 bases, the J end lost 5 bases, and 15 bases lay between the germline ends. This CDR3 is built from 15 residues. Germline assignment: CDR1 WNHNN and CDR2 SYGVQD (reference sequence). The CDR3 coding sequence is TGCGCCAGCAGTGAGGCAGGGGGGACCTTGGAGACCCAGTACTTC. Amino acid sequence: CASSEAGGTLETQYF.

This clone is a singleton in its sample. V usage is TRBV7-2 and J usage is TRBJ2-1; 8 bases match TRBD2. CDR3 length: 18 amino acids. Trimming cost V 2 bases and J 3 bases; bases outside gene matches: 12. CDR1 and CDR2 (germline): SGHTA, FQGNSA. The CDR3 here is CASSLSSTGGPVYNEQFF. For the CDR3, the DNA is TGTGCCAGCAGCTTATCCAGCACGGGAGGGCCAGTCTACAATGAGCAGTTCTTC.